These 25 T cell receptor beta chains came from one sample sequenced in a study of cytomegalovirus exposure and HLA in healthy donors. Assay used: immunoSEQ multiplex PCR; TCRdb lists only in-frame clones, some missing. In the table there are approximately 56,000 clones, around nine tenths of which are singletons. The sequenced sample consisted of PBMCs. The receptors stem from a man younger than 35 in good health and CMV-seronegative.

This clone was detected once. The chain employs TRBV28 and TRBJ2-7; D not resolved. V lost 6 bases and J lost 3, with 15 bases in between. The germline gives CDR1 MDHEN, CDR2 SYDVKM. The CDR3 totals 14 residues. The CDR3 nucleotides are TGTGCCAGCAGGGAAGCAGGCTTGAACTACGAGCAGTACTTC. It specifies CASREAGLNYEQYF.

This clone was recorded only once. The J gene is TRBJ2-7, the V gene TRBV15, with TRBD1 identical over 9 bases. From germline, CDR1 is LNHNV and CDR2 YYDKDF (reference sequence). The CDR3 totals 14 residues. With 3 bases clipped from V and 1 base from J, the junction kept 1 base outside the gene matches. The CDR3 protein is CATSRDRGSYEQYF. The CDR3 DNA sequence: TGTGCCACCAGCAGGGACAGGGGATCCTACGAGCAGTACTTC. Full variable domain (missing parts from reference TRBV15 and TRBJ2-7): DAMVIQNPRYQVTQFGKPVTLSCSQTLNHNVMYWYQQKSSQAPKLLFHYYDKDFNNEADTPDNFQSRRPNTSFCFLDIRSPGLGDTAMYLCATSRDRGSYEQYFGPGTRLTVT.

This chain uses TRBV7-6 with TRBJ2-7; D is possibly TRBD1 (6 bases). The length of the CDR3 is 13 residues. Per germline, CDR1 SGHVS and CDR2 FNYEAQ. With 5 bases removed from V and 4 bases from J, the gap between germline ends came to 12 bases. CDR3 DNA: TGTGCCAGCAGCACGGGACACCGGTACGAGCAGTACTTC. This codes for CASSTGHRYEQYF. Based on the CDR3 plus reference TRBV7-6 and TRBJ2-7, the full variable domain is GAGVSQSPRYKVTKRGQDVALRCDPISGHVSLYWYRQALGQGPEFLTYFNYEAQQDKSGLPNDRFSAERPEGSISTLTIQRTEQRDSAMYRCASSTGHRYEQYFGPGTRLTVT.

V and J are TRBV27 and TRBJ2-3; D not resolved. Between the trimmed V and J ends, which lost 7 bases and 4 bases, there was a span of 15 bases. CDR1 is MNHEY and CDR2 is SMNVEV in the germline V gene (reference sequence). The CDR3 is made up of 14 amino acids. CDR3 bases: TGTGCCAGCACACCCGAACAATCAGCAGATACGCAGTATTTT. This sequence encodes CASTPEQSADTQYF.

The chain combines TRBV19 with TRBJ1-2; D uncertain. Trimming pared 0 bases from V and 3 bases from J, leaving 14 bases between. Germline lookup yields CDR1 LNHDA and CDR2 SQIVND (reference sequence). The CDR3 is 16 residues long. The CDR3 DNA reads TGTGCCAGTAGTATAGATCTAGTAGGATTGGACTATGGCTACACCTTC. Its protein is CASSIDLVGLDYGYTF.

The CDR3 region has the DNA TGTGCCAGCAGCGTAGGGGCCGATCCCTACGAGCAGTACTTC. This translates into CASSVGADPYEQYF. V gene TRBV9 combines with J gene TRBJ2-7; no reliable D call. The length of the CDR3 is 14 residues. Germline CDR1 SGDLS, CDR2 YYNGEE. The V end lost 0 bases, the J end lost 2 bases, and 9 bases lay between the germline ends.

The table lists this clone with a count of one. The CDR3 sequence is CASSVQGQMNTEAFF. CDR3 DNA sequence: TGTGCCAGCAGTGTCCAAGGACAGATGAACACTGAAGCTTTCTTT. The chain employs TRBV2 and TRBJ1-1; D is perhaps TRBD1 (6 bases). CDR3 length equals 15 residues. Between the trimmed V and J ends, which lost 4 bases and 0 bases, there was a span of 12 bases. The germline V gene encodes CDR1 SNHLY and CDR2 FYNNEI.

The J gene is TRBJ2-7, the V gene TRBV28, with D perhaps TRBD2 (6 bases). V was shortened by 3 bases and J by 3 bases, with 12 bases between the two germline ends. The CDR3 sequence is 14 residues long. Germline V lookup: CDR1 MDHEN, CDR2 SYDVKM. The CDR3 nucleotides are TGTGCCAGCAGTTTTGGGGGGTCGCGCTACGAGCAGTACTTC. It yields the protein CASSFGGSRYEQYF.

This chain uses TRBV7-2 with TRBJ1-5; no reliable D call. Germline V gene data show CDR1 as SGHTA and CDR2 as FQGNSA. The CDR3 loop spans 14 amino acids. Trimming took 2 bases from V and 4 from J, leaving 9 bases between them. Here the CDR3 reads CASSLITVNQPQHF. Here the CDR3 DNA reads TGTGCCAGCAGCTTAATTACAGTAAATCAGCCCCAGCATTTT. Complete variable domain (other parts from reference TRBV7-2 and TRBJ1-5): GAGVSQSPSNKVTEKGKDVELRCDPISGHTALYWYRQSLGQGLEFLIYFQGNSAPDKSGLPSDRFSAERTGGSVSTLTIQRTQQEDSAVYLCASSLITVNQPQHFGDGTRLSIL.

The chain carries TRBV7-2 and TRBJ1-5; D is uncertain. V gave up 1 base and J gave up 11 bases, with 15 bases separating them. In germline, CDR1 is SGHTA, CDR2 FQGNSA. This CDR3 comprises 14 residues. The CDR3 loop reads CASSLEAGTLAQHF. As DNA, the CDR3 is TGTGCCAGCAGCTTAGAGGCGGGTACTTTGGCCCAGCATTTT.

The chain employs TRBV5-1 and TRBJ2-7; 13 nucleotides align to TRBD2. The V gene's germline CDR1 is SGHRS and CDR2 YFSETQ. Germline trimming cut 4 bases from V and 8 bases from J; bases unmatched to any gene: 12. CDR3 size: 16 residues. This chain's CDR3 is CASSTGTSGKKGQQYF. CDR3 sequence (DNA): TGCGCCAGCAGCACGGGGACTAGCGGGAAGAAGGGGCAGCAGTACTTC.

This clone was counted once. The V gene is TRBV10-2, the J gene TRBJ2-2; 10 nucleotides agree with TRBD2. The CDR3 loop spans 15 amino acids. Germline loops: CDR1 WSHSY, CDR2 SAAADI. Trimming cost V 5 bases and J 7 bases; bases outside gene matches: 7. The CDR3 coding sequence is TGCGCCAGCAGTCGGGTAGCGGGAGGTATCGGGGAGCTGTTTTTT. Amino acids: CASSRVAGGIGELFF.

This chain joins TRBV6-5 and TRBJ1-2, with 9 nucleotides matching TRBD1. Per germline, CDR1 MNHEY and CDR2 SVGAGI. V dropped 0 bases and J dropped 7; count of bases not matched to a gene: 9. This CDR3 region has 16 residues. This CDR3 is CASSYSRGQGGSGYTF. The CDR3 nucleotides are TGTGCCAGCAGTTACTCGAGGGGACAGGGTGGGTCTGGCTACACCTTC.

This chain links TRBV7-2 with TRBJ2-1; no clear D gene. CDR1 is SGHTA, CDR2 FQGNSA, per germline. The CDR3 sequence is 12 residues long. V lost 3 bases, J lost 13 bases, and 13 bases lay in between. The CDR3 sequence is CASSFNSLDQFF. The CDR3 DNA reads TGTGCCAGCAGCTTTAACTCCCTTGATCAGTTCTTC.

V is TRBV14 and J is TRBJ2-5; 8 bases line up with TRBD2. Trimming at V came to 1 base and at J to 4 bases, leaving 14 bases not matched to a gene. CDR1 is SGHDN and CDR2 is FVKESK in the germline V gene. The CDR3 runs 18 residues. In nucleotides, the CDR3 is TGTGCCAGCAGCCAAGTCGACGGGAGGGCCATCCCGGGAGAGACCCAGTACTTC. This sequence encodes CASSQVDGRAIPGETQYF.

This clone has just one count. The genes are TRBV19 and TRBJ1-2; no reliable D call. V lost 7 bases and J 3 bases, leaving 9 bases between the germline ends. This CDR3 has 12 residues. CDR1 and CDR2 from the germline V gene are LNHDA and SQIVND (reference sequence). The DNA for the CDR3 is TGTGCCAGTACCTGGACTGACTATGGCTACACCTTC. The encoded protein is CASTWTDYGYTF.

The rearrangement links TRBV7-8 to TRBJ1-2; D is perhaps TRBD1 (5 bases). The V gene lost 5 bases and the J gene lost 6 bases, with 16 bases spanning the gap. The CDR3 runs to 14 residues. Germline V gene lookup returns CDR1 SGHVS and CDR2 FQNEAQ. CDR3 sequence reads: CASSPQGDGDGYTF. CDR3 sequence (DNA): TGTGCCAGCAGCCCCCAAGGGGATGGGGATGGCTACACCTTC.

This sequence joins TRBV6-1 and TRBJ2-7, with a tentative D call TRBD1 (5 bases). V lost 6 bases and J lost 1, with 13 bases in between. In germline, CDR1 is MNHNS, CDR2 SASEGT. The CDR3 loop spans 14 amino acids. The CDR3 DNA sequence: TGTGCCAGCAGCAAATTAGACAGATCCTACGAGCAGTACTTC. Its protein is CASSKLDRSYEQYF.

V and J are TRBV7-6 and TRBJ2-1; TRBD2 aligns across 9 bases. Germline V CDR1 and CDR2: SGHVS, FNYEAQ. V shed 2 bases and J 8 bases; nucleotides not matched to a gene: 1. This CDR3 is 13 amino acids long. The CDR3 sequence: CASSLKREDEQFF. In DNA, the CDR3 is TGTGCCAGCAGCTTAAAGCGGGAGGATGAGCAGTTCTTC.

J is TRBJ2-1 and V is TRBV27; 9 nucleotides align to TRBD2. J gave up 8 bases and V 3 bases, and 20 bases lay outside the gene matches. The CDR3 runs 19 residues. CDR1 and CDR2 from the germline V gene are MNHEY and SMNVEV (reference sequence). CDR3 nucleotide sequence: TGTGCCAGCAGTTTTGCTGTAGCGGGAGTAGTCAAATCGTCGGATGAGCAGTTCTTC. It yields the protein CASSFAVAGVVKSSDEQFF.

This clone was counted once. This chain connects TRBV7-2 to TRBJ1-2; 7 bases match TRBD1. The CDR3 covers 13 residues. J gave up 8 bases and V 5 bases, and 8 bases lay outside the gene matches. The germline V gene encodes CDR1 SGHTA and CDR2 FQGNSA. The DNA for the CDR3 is TGTGCCAGCAGCGACGACAGGGTTCGCGGCTACACCTTC. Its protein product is CASSDDRVRGYTF.

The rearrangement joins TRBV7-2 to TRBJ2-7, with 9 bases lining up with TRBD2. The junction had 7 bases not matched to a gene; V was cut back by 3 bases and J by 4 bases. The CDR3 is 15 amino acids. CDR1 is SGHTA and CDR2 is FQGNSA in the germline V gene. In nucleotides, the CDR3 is TGTGCCAGCAGCTTCTTAGTAGCGGGAGTTTACGAGCAGTACTTC. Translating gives CASSFLVAGVYEQYF.

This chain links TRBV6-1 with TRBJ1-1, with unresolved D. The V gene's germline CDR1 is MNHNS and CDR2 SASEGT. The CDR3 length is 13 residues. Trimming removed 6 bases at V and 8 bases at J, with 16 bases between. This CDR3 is CASSRGEGTEAFF. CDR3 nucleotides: TGTGCCAGCAGCCGAGGAGAGGGCACCGAAGCTTTCTTT.

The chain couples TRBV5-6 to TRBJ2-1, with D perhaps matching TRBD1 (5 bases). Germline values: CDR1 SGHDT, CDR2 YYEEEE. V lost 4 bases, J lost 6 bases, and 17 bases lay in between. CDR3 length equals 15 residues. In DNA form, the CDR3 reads TGTGCCAGCAGCCTAACGCGGAGCAGGGCCAATGAGCAGTTCTTC. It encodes CASSLTRSRANEQFF.

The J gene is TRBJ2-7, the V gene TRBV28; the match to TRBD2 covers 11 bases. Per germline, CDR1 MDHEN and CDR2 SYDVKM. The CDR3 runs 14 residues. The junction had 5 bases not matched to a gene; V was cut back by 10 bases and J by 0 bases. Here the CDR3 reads CAILAGGPSYEQYF. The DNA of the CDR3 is TGTGCCATCCTAGCGGGAGGTCCCTCCTACGAGCAGTACTTC.